The source of this TCR beta chain is a study of blood T cell repertoires in COVID-19. Overall study context: COVID-19 samples collected from the United States, Italy and Spain covered acute and convalescent phases. The analysed material was cDNA or gDNA that came from T cells, B-cell-depleted T cells, or PBMCs.

The CDR3 is 13 amino acids. Germline V gene data show CDR1 as LNHDA and CDR2 as SQIVND (reference sequence). V gave up 3 bases and J gave up 7 bases, with 12 bases separating them. As processed by the authors: Amplification of reference gene primers was used by the study to estimate nucleated cell counts. Some clones are missing from TCRdb's copy, which holds only in-frame ones; the method was immunoSEQ multiplex PCR. For V, J and clone size, that table is used; D and trimming come from the DNA. In the table there are approximately 210,000 clones, 84% of which are singletons. This chain links TRBV19 with TRBJ1-2; D not resolved. The receptor was derived from a woman aged 45-59 years with active or convalescent COVID-19. Specimen: peripheral blood. The CDR3 DNA sequence: TGTGCCAGTAGTATTCGGGAGAGCGGTGGCTACACCTTC. This codes for CASSIRESGGYTF.